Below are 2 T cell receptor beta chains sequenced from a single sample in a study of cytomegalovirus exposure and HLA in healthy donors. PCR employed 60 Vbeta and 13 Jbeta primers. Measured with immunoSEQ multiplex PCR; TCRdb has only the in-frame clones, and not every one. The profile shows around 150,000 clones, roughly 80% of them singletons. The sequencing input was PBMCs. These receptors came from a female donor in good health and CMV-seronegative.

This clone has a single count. CDR3 DNA sequence: TGCGCCAGCAGCTTTGGTTTAAGCACGACAGGGGTAAGGTACGAGCAGTACTTC. It translates to CASSFGLSTTGVRYEQYF. The chain combines TRBV5-1 with TRBJ2-7, with TRBD1 identical over 8 bases. The trim removed 2 bases at V and 4 bases at J, leaving 17 bases unmatched. The CDR3 totals 18 residues. Germline CDR1 and CDR2: SGHRS and YFSETQ.

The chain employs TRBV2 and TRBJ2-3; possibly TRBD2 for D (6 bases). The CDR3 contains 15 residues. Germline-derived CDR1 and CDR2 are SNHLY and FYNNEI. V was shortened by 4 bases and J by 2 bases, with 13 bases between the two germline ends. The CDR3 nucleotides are TGTGCCAGCAGTGGTATGCGGGGTAACACAGATACGCAGTATTTT. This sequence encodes CASSGMRGNTDTQYF. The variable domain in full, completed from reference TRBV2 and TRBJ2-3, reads EPEVTQTPSHQVTQMGQEVILRCVPISNHLYFYWYRQILGQKVEFLVSFYNNEISEKSEIFDDQFSVERPDGSNFTLKIRSTKLEDSAMYFCASSGMRGNTDTQYFGPGTRLTVL.